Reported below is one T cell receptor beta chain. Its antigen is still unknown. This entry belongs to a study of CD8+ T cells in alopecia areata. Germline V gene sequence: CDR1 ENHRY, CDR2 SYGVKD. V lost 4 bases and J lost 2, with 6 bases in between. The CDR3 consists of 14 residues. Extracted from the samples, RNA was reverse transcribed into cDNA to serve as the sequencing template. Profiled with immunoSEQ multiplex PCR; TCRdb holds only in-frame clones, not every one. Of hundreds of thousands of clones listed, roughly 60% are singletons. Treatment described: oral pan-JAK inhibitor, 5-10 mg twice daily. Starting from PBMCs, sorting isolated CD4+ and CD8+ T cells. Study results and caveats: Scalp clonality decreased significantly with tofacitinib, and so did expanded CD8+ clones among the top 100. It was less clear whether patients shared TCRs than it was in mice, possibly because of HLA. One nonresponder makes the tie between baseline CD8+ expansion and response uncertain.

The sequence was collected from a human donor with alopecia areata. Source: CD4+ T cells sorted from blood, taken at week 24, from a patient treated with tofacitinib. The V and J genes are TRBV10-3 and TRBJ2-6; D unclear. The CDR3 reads CAISGGTGANVLTF. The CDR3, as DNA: TGTGCCATCAGTGGGGGAACTGGGGCCAACGTCCTGACTTTC.